The text below deals with one T cell receptor beta chain. Its antigen is as yet unknown. This specimen comes from a study of cytomegalovirus exposure and HLA in healthy donors. Points from the study as a whole: There were approximately 150 TCR beta chains listed as cytomegalovirus-associated.

PCR employed 60 Vbeta and 13 Jbeta primers. As originally analysed: A later analysis counted approximately 80 million unique TCR beta chains, some 10 million shared. The assay was immunoSEQ multiplex PCR, and TCRdb's table has in-frame clones only and misses some. V, J and clone size are taken as reported in that table, and D and trimming were inferred from the DNA itself. There are 200,000 or so clones in the sample; under 90% occur only once, and around 0.1% lies in the top ten. V shed 3 bases, J shed 7 bases, and the junction held 12 bases outside the gene matches. This CDR3 comprises 17 residues. Per germline, CDR1 MGHRA and CDR2 YSYEKL.

The chain joins TRBV4-1 to TRBJ1-4, with 9 positions matching TRBD1. What was sequenced was PBMCs. The receptor's source is a boy between 2 and 10 years old in good health and CMV-seronegative. Here the CDR3 DNA reads TGCGCCAGCAGCCAGCGATTGTGGAGACAGGGGGGTGAAAAACTGTTTTTT. As protein: CASSQRLWRQGGEKLFF.